This TCR beta chain was retrieved from a study of blood T cell repertoires in COVID-19. Overall study: Samples taken during acute and convalescent COVID-19 were collected in the United States, Italy and Spain. PBMCs, B-cell-depleted T cells, or T cells were the source of the cDNA or gDNA that made up the material.

Losses at the gene ends were 7 bases for V and 5 bases for J; bases not matched to a gene: 9. CDR3 size: 15 residues. CDR1 is SNHLY, CDR2 FYNNEI, per germline. Authors' data handling: Researchers report that nucleated cell counts were estimated from reference gene primer amplification. Profiling relied on immunoSEQ multiplex PCR, and the TCRdb table lists in-frame clones only, not all of them. The DNA gave D and trimming, while V, J and clone size come from that table. Here the sample spans approximately 120,000 clones, around four fifths being singletons. This clonotype was sampled from a woman aged 55-75 years with acute or convalescent COVID-19. The sequenced material came from peripheral blood. V is TRBV2 and J is TRBJ2-2; 8 bases line up with TRBD1. CDR3 sequence (DNA): TGTGCCAGCACCGGGACAGGAAGAGAAACCGGGGAGCTGTTTTTT. This encodes CASTGTGRETGELFF.